A selection of T cell receptor beta chains follows, all from one sample in a study of blood T cell repertoires in COVID-19. The protocol was immunoSEQ multiplex PCR, while the TCRdb copy is restricted to in-frame clones and leaves out a portion. Of over 150,000 clones in the sample, 82% were seen once. Sequencing input: peripheral blood. These receptors originate from a human donor with acute or convalescent COVID-19. The donor label of this sample is uncertain. Both conserved end residues are part of each CDR3. D genes are given only for firm matches. Clone size appears in some rows only: once, few, many, or a class for an expanded clone.

clone_size: .; j_call: TRBJ2-7; v_call: TRBV18; d_call: .; cdr3_nt: TGTGCCAGCTCACTACAGCAGGACAGCTACGAGCAGTACTTC; cdr3_aa: CASSLQQDSYEQYF
clone_size: .; j_call: TRBJ2-3; v_call: TRBV2; d_call: .; cdr3_nt: TGTGCCAGCAGTGAAGGGTTTCTAGGCCGCGCAGATACGCAGTATTTT; cdr3_aa: CASSEGFLGRADTQYF
clone_size: few; j_call: TRBJ1-2; v_call: TRBV7-2; d_call: .; cdr3_nt: TGTGCCAGCAGCTTAGAGGTGGTACCAAGGAGGGGCTACACCTTC; cdr3_aa: CASSLEVVPRRGYTF
clone_size: once; j_call: TRBJ1-4; v_call: TRBV19; d_call: .; cdr3_nt: TGTGCCAGTAGTATAGGAGCGACAGCAACTAATGAAAAACTGTTTTTT; cdr3_aa: CASSIGATATNEKLFF
clone_size: .; j_call: TRBJ1-2; v_call: TRBV5-4; d_call: .; cdr3_nt: TGTGCCAGCAGCGTCGGGGAAATCGGCTACACCTTC; cdr3_aa: CASSVGEIGYTF
clone_size: few; j_call: TRBJ1-1; v_call: TRBV7-8; d_call: TRBD1; cdr3_nt: TGTGCCAGCAGCTCCTGGACAGGAATGAACACTGAAGCTTTCTTT; cdr3_aa: CASSSWTGMNTEAFF
clone_size: once; j_call: TRBJ1-1; v_call: TRBV7-8; d_call: TRBD1; cdr3_nt: TGTGCCAGCAGCCGGGACAGAAACACTGAAGCTTTCTTT; cdr3_aa: CASSRDRNTEAFF
clone_size: .; j_call: TRBJ1-4; v_call: TRBV28; d_call: TRBD1; cdr3_nt: TGTGCCAGCAGTCGGACAGGGGGCCATGAAAAACTGTTTTTT; cdr3_aa: CASSRTGGHEKLFF
clone_size: once; j_call: TRBJ2-7; v_call: TRBV3-1/TRBV3-2; d_call: .; cdr3_nt: TGTGCCAGCAGCCAAGGTCTGGGGGGCTCCTACGAGCAGTACTTC; cdr3_aa: CASSQGLGGSYEQYF
clone_size: once; j_call: TRBJ1-1; v_call: TRBV28; d_call: .; cdr3_nt: TGTGCCAGCAGGGTCCCCAGGGCGAACACTGAAGCTTTCTTT; cdr3_aa: CASRVPRANTEAFF
clone_size: .; j_call: TRBJ1-2; v_call: TRBV28; d_call: .; cdr3_nt: TGTGCCAGCAGTTCCAGTAACTATGGCTACACCTTC; cdr3_aa: CASSSSNYGYTF
clone_size: .; j_call: TRBJ2-1; v_call: TRBV19; d_call: .; cdr3_nt: TGTGCCATCCTAGGACAGAACAATGAGCAGTTCTTC; cdr3_aa: CAILGQNNEQFF
clone_size: few; j_call: TRBJ2-7; v_call: TRBV5-1; d_call: .; cdr3_nt: TGCGCCAGCAGCTTTGGAGGGCCCCTGAGCGAGCAGTACTTC; cdr3_aa: CASSFGGPLSEQYF
clone_size: .; j_call: TRBJ2-1; v_call: TRBV6-5; d_call: .; cdr3_nt: TGTGCCAGCAGTCCTCGAGGATCCTACAATGAGCAGTTCTTC; cdr3_aa: CASSPRGSYNEQFF
clone_size: .; j_call: TRBJ1-5; v_call: TRBV12-3/TRBV12-4; d_call: .; cdr3_nt: TGTGCCAGCAGTACTACTATATGGCCCCAGCATTTT; cdr3_aa: CASSTTIWPQHF
clone_size: .; j_call: TRBJ2-3; v_call: TRBV19; d_call: .; cdr3_nt: TGTGCCAGTAGTATTTCAGCGGGCCCAGATACGCAGTATTTT; cdr3_aa: CASSISAGPDTQYF
clone_size: .; j_call: TRBJ2-7; v_call: TRBV24-1; d_call: TRBD1; cdr3_nt: TGTGCCACCAGTGATTTCCCCGGACAGGGGTTGACCTACGAGCAGTACTTC; cdr3_aa: CATSDFPGQGLTYEQYF
clone_size: .; j_call: TRBJ1-1; v_call: TRBV25-1; d_call: TRBD1; cdr3_nt: TGTGCCAGCAGGAGAGATGACAGGGTTACGGCGAACACTGAAGCTTTCTTT; cdr3_aa: CASRRDDRVTANTEAFF
clone_size: .; j_call: TRBJ1-6; v_call: TRBV12-3/TRBV12-4; d_call: .; cdr3_nt: TGTGCCAGCAAGAGGGACTATAATTCACCCCTCCACTTT; cdr3_aa: CASKRDYNSPLHF
clone_size: few; j_call: TRBJ1-2; v_call: TRBV9; d_call: TRBD1; cdr3_nt: TGTGCCAGCAGCGCCCGTCCGACAGGGAACTATGGCTACACCTTC; cdr3_aa: CASSARPTGNYGYTF
clone_size: .; j_call: TRBJ2-3; v_call: TRBV19; d_call: .; cdr3_nt: TGTGCCAGCAGAGGACTTCCCTGGGGCACAGATACGCAGTATTTT; cdr3_aa: CASRGLPWGTDTQYF
clone_size: .; j_call: TRBJ1-2; v_call: TRBV28; d_call: TRBD1; cdr3_nt: TGTGCCAGCAGGATACAACTGACAGGGGGAGGCTACACCTTC; cdr3_aa: CASRIQLTGGGYTF
clone_size: once; j_call: TRBJ2-7; v_call: TRBV3-1/TRBV3-2; d_call: .; cdr3_nt: TGTGCCAGCAGCCGTAGTGTTTACGAGCAGTACTTC; cdr3_aa: CASSRSVYEQYF
clone_size: .; j_call: TRBJ1-4; v_call: TRBV6-2/TRBV6-3; d_call: TRBD1; cdr3_nt: TGTGCCAGCAGTTTTCGCGGGACAGGGATTAATGAAAAACTGTTTTTT; cdr3_aa: CASSFRGTGINEKLFF
clone_size: .; j_call: TRBJ2-5; v_call: TRBV6-2/TRBV6-3; d_call: .; cdr3_nt: TGTGCCAGCAGTTACGGAGCGTCAACAGGGATTCAAGAGACCCAGTACTTC; cdr3_aa: CASSYGASTGIQETQYF
clone_size: .; j_call: TRBJ1-1; v_call: TRBV3-1/TRBV3-2; d_call: .; cdr3_nt: TGTGCCAGCAGCCAAGGTGGGACACTCACTGAAGCTTTCTTT; cdr3_aa: CASSQGGTLTEAFF
clone_size: few; j_call: TRBJ1-3; v_call: TRBV15; d_call: .; cdr3_nt: TGTGCCACCAGCAGAGATCTGGCAGGGGACCTCTCTGGAAACACCATATATTTT; cdr3_aa: CATSRDLAGDLSGNTIYF
clone_size: .; j_call: TRBJ1-5; v_call: TRBV5-6; d_call: .; cdr3_nt: TGTGCCAGCAGCCAGGAAGGGGCAGGGGACAATCAGCCCCAGCATTTT; cdr3_aa: CASSQEGAGDNQPQHF
clone_size: .; j_call: TRBJ1-3; v_call: TRBV5-1; d_call: TRBD1; cdr3_nt: TGCGCCAGCAGCTTGACAGGGGGCCCTGGTGGAAACACCATATATTTT; cdr3_aa: CASSLTGGPGGNTIYF
clone_size: .; j_call: TRBJ2-1; v_call: TRBV7-5; d_call: .; cdr3_nt: TGTGTCAGAAGCTCCCCAGCGGCGGGAGGGCCGGGTGAGCAGTTCTTC; cdr3_aa: CVRSSPAAGGPGEQFF
clone_size: .; j_call: TRBJ2-3; v_call: TRBV7-9; d_call: TRBD1; cdr3_nt: TGTGCCAGCAGCATCGGGACAGGGGGAACGAGGGATACGCAGTATTTT; cdr3_aa: CASSIGTGGTRDTQYF
clone_size: .; j_call: TRBJ2-7; v_call: TRBV4-1; d_call: .; cdr3_nt: TGCGCCAGCAGCCGAGTATCTCAGGGGTCTAGGAGCTCCTACGAGCAGTACTTC; cdr3_aa: CASSRVSQGSRSSYEQYF
clone_size: .; j_call: TRBJ1-6; v_call: TRBV28; d_call: TRBD1; cdr3_nt: TGTGCCAGCAGTTTAGGACAGGGGGCAATGGGATCACCCCTCCACTTT; cdr3_aa: CASSLGQGAMGSPLHF
clone_size: .; j_call: TRBJ2-7; v_call: TRBV6-5; d_call: .; cdr3_nt: TGTGCCAGCAGTTACTCAGCAGGGCCCTACGAGCAGTACTTC; cdr3_aa: CASSYSAGPYEQYF
clone_size: .; j_call: TRBJ2-1; v_call: TRBV30; d_call: TRBD1; cdr3_nt: TGTGCCTGGAGTCAGGGACAGGGGGCGTTGAATGAGCAGTTCTTC; cdr3_aa: CAWSQGQGALNEQFF
clone_size: .; j_call: TRBJ1-6; v_call: TRBV6-5; d_call: TRBD1; cdr3_nt: TGTGCCAGCAGTTTACAGGGGGCGAGTAATTCACCCCTCCACTTT; cdr3_aa: CASSLQGASNSPLHF
clone_size: .; j_call: TRBJ2-3; v_call: TRBV9; d_call: TRBD2; cdr3_nt: TGTGCCAGCAGCGTTACTAGCGGGAGTACGAATACGCAGTATTTT; cdr3_aa: CASSVTSGSTNTQYF
clone_size: once; j_call: TRBJ1-5; v_call: TRBV30; d_call: .; cdr3_nt: TGTGCCTGCCAGGCCAGGCAGGGACAGCCCCAGCATTTT; cdr3_aa: CACQARQGQPQHF
clone_size: once; j_call: TRBJ1-2; v_call: TRBV28; d_call: TRBD1; cdr3_nt: TGTGCCAGCAGTTTTACAGGGGGCCGGGGCTACACCTTC; cdr3_aa: CASSFTGGRGYTF
clone_size: few; j_call: TRBJ2-7; v_call: TRBV12-5; d_call: TRBD2; cdr3_nt: TGTGCTAGTGCCCCGGGACTAGCGGGAGAGGGCGAGCAGTACTTC; cdr3_aa: CASAPGLAGEGEQYF
clone_size: many; j_call: TRBJ2-7; v_call: TRBV28; d_call: .; cdr3_nt: TGTGCCAGCGGGACCTCACAGGGAATCTACGAGCAGTACTTC; cdr3_aa: CASGTSQGIYEQYF
clone_size: .; j_call: TRBJ2-1; v_call: TRBV6-5; d_call: TRBD2; cdr3_nt: TGTGCCAGCAGAGTAAGCGGGAGGGCCTACAATGAGCAGTTCTTC; cdr3_aa: CASRVSGRAYNEQFF
clone_size: .; j_call: TRBJ2-3; v_call: TRBV5-5; d_call: .; cdr3_nt: TGTGCCAGCAGCTTGGAGTTGCGATACACAGATACGCAGTATTTT; cdr3_aa: CASSLELRYTDTQYF
clone_size: few; j_call: TRBJ2-3; v_call: TRBV23-1; d_call: TRBD2; cdr3_nt: TGCGCCAGCAGTCTAGGCAGGGAGGGAGATACGCAGTATTTT; cdr3_aa: CASSLGREGDTQYF
clone_size: once; j_call: TRBJ1-1; v_call: TRBV27; d_call: TRBD1; cdr3_nt: TGTGCCAGCAGTCCCACGGACAGGGAATGGAACACTGAAGCTTTCTTT; cdr3_aa: CASSPTDREWNTEAFF
clone_size: .; j_call: TRBJ2-7; v_call: TRBV7-2; d_call: TRBD1; cdr3_nt: TGTGCCAGCAGCTCCTCCGGGACAGGGAACGGGGAGCAGTACTTC; cdr3_aa: CASSSSGTGNGEQYF
clone_size: .; j_call: TRBJ1-1; v_call: TRBV9; d_call: TRBD1; cdr3_nt: TGTGCCAGCAGCGGGCCGGACAGGGGGCGGATAGCTTTCTTT; cdr3_aa: CASSGPDRGRIAFF
clone_size: .; j_call: TRBJ1-4; v_call: TRBV7-9; d_call: TRBD1; cdr3_nt: TGTGCCAGCAGCTCGGGACAGGGAGGTGAAAAACTGTTTTTT; cdr3_aa: CASSSGQGGEKLFF
clone_size: once; j_call: TRBJ2-4; v_call: TRBV30; d_call: .; cdr3_nt: TGTGCCTGGGGGGTGGGGCAGCGTGCGGGGAAAAACATTCAGTACTTC; cdr3_aa: CAWGVGQRAGKNIQYF
clone_size: .; j_call: TRBJ2-1; v_call: TRBV11-1; d_call: .; cdr3_nt: TGTGCCAGCAGCTTCGGACAGTACAATGAGCAGTTCTTC; cdr3_aa: CASSFGQYNEQFF
clone_size: few; j_call: TRBJ1-5; v_call: TRBV18; d_call: .; cdr3_nt: TGTGCCAGCTCACTTGAACGGGGCAATCAGCCCCAGCATTTT; cdr3_aa: CASSLERGNQPQHF
clone_size: .; j_call: TRBJ1-6; v_call: TRBV5-1; d_call: TRBD1; cdr3_nt: TGCGCCAGCAGCTTGGGACAGGGGGGAGATTCACCCCTCCACTTT; cdr3_aa: CASSLGQGGDSPLHF